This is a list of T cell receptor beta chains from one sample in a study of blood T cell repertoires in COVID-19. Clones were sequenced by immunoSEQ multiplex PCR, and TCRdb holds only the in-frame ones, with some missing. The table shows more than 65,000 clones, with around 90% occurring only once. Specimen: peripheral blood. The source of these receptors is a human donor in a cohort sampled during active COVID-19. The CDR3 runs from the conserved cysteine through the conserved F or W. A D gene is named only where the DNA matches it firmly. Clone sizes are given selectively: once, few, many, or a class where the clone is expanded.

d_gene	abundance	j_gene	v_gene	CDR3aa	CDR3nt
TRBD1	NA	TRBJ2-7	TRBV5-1	CASSQGTGESYEQYF	TGCGCCAGCAGCCAAGGGACAGGGGAGAGTTACGAGCAGTACTTC
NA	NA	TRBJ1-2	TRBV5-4	CASREPGGFHGYTF	TGTGCCAGCCGAGAGCCGGGGGGATTCCATGGCTACACCTTC
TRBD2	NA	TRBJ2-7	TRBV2	CAEGYSGGPYEQYF	TGTGCCGAGGGATATAGCGGGGGGCCCTACGAGCAGTACTTC
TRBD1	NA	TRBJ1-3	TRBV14	CASSPTRDRGSGRTIYF	TGTGCCAGCAGTCCAACCCGGGACAGGGGTAGCGGTCGCACCATATATTTT
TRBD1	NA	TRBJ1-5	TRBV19	CASKGDREQPQHF	TGTGCCTCCAAAGGGGACAGGGAACAGCCCCAGCATTTT
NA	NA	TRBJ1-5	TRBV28	CASSLLDSENQPQHF	TGTGCCAGCAGCCTACTTGACAGCGAAAATCAGCCCCAGCATTTT
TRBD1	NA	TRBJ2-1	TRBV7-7	CASSLDGTASNNEQFF	TGTGCCAGCAGCTTAGATGGGACAGCAAGTAACAATGAGCAGTTCTTC
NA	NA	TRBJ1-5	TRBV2	CASRAGGYSNQPQHF	TGTGCCAGCAGGGCTGGCGGTTATAGCAATCAGCCCCAGCATTTT
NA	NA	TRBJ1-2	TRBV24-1	CATSGAETYGYTF	TGTGCCACCAGTGGGGCAGAAACCTATGGCTACACCTTC
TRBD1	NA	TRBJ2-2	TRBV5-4	CASSPDRVAGELFF	TGTGCCAGCAGCCCCGACAGGGTGGCCGGGGAGCTGTTTTTT
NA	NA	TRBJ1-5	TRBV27	CASMPSQGYSNQPQHF	TGTGCCAGCATGCCGTCACAGGGTTATAGCAATCAGCCCCAGCATTTT
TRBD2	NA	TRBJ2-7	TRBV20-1	CSASPGLASYEQYF	TGCAGTGCTAGTCCGGGACTAGCCTCCTACGAGCAGTACTTC
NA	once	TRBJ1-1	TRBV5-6	CASSLEGVWTEAFF	TGTGCCAGCAGCTTGGAAGGGGTTTGGACTGAAGCTTTCTTT
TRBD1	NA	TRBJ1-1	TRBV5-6	CASSSQSRDRVHTEAFF	TGTGCCAGCAGCTCCCAATCGCGGGACAGGGTGCACACTGAAGCTTTCTTT
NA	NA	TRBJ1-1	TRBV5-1	CASSFAPRQDYTEAFF	TGCGCCAGCAGTTTCGCCCCGAGACAGGACTACACTGAAGCTTTCTTT
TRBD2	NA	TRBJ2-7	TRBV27	CASSPPLGLANYEQYF	TGTGCCAGCAGCCCCCCACTTGGACTAGCGAACTACGAGCAGTACTTC
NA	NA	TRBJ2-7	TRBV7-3	CASSRDRLLYEQYF	TGTGCCAGCAGTCGCGACAGGTTGCTATACGAGCAGTACTTC
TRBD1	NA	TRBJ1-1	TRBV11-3	CASSRDRNTEAFF	TGTGCCAGCAGCCGGGACAGGAACACTGAAGCTTTCTTT
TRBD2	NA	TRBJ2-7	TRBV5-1	CASSLAGAGSHEQYF	TGCGCCAGCAGCTTAGCGGGGGCCGGTTCTCATGAGCAGTACTTC
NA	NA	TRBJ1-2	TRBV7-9	CASSLPQGSDYGYTF	TGTGCCAGCAGCTTACCACAGGGCTCGGACTATGGCTACACCTTC